This paragraph reports one T cell receptor (beta chain). Antigen: not known. Germline and junction disagree at one end, which may indicate a read error. This entry is derived from a study of identical twins. Findings of the study overall: Models underpredicted monozygotic twin sharing of out-of-frame TCR alpha. Memory repertoires showed no such pattern, whereas abundant cord blood beta clonotypes carried fewer insertions.

TCRdb reprocessed the 5' RACE reads with MiXCR, giving one entry per CDR3 protein. The repertoire holds 600,000 to 850,000 distinct CDR3 sequences, with roughly 18% as singletons. Germline CDR1 and CDR2: SGDLS and YYNGEE. The CDR3 extends over 16 amino acids. These data were also filed under a second study, of T cells expressing NK-cell markers. That investigation notes: Of eight sequenced donors, seven were HCMV-seropositive and one HCMV-seronegative.

The chain is built from TRBV9 and TRBJ1-6, with 7 bases identical to TRBD1. The receptor comes from a woman between 18 and 30 years old in good health. The sequenced sample consisted of PBMCs. CDR3 bases: TGTGCCAACAGCGCCGGGGCGGGACAGATCGGTTCACCCCTCCACTTT. This translates into CANSAGAGQIGSPLHF.